This TCR beta chain was profiled in a study of human T cells and chemical hapten exposure. Overall study: Women made up most patients, who had alopecia areata, totalis or universalis. Minor volume differences among pooled libraries chiefly drove per-sample TCR yield variation. Study outcomes and limitations: Following DPC sensitization, TCRs present above 1 in 1000 frequency showed no change.

V was pared by 0 bases and J by 6 bases, with 9 bases between. The CDR3 extends over 13 amino acids. Germline V gene data show CDR1 as SGDLS and CDR2 as YYNGEE. The sample's time point: patch test 1, 2 weeks after DPC sensitization. Treatment indicated: therapeutic diphenylcyclopropenone sensitization with weekly scalp DPC. Alopecia patients, 18 to 70 years old and DPC-suitable, served as donors. MiXCR, applied by TCRdb to the RACE reads, yields one record per CDR3 protein. The sample contains around 380,000 distinct CDR3 sequences, around 5% of which appear only once. As for this clonotype: Its matching antigen is unknown.

V gene TRBV9 combines with J gene TRBJ1-1, with D hard to call. The sequence came from a woman in her forties or fifties with alopecia areata. Some clones in this sample may be carry-over from other donors' samples. Sequencing used whole blood, obtained in connection with sensitization to the hapten diphenylcyclopropenone (DPC). The CDR3 protein is CASSVDFGAEAFF. The CDR3, as DNA: TGTGCCAGCAGCGTAGACTTTGGGGCTGAAGCTTTCTTT. Full variable domain (remainder filled in from reference TRBV9 and TRBJ1-1): DSGVTQTPKHLITATGQRVTLRCSPRSGDLSVYWYQQSLDQGLQFLIQYYNGEERAKGNILERFSAQQFPDLHSELNLSSLELGDSALYFCASSVDFGAEAFFGQGTRLTVV.